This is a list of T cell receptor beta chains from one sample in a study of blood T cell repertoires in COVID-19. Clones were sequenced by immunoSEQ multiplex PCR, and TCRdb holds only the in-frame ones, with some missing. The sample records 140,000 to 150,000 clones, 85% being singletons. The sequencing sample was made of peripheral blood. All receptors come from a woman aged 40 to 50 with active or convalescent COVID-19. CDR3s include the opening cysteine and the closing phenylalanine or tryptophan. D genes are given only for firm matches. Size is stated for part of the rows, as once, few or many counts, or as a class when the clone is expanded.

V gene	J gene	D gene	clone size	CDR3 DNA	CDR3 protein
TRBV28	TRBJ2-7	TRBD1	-	TGTGCCAGCAGTTTATTTGGGACAGGACCCTACGAGCAGTACTTC	CASSLFGTGPYEQYF
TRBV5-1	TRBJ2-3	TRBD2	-	TGCGCCAGCAGCCCTCAGTCTAGCGGGAGGGGCAGCACAGATACGCAGTATTTT	CASSPQSSGRGSTDTQYF
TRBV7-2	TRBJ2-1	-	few	TGTGCCAGCAGGTCAACAGGCACCAATGAGCAGTTCTTC	CASRSTGTNEQFF
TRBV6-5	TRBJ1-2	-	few	TGTGCCAGCAGTTACGGGGCCAGGGGTTATGGCTACACCTTC	CASSYGARGYGYTF
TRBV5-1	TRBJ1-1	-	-	TGCGCCAGCAGCGAGGTTTCCATGGACACTGAAGCTTTCTTT	CASSEVSMDTEAFF
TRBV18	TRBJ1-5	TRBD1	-	TGTGCCAGCTCGCCAGGGGGGAGCCAGCCCCAGCATTTT	CASSPGGSQPQHF
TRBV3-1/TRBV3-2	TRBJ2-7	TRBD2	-	TGTGCCAGCAGCGCCACCATAGCGGGAGGGCCCTCCTACGAGCAGTACTTC	CASSATIAGGPSYEQYF
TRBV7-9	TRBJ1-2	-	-	TGTGCCAGCAGCTTAGGCGGGACCTATGGCTACACCTTC	CASSLGGTYGYTF
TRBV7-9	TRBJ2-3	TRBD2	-	TGTGCCAGCAGCCTGGGACTAGCGGGGGGACCCACTCCAGATACGCAGTATTTT	CASSLGLAGGPTPDTQYF
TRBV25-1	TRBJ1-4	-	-	TGTGCCAGCAGTGAATATTCACTTCAAAATGAAAAACTGTTTTTT	CASSEYSLQNEKLFF
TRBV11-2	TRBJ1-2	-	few	TGTGCCAGCAGCCCGGCGACCCAGGTTCCTTATGGCTACACCTTC	CASSPATQVPYGYTF
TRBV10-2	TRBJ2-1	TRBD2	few	TGCGCCAGCAGTCCCGTACTAGCGGGGGTGAACAATGAGCAGTTCTTC	CASSPVLAGVNNEQFF
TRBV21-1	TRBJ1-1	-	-	TGTGCCAGCAGCTGCGACACTGAAGCTTTCTTT	CASSCDTEAFF
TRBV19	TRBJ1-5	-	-	TGTGCCAGTAGTATCTTTTCTAATAGCAATCAGCCCCAGCATTTT	CASSIFSNSNQPQHF
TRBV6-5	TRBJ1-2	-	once	TGTGCCAGCAACCCCAGGCACCTAAATGGCTACACCTTC	CASNPRHLNGYTF
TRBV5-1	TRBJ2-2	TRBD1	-	TGCGCCAGCAGCTTGGATTCCGGGACAGCTTTCACCGGGGAGCTGTTTTTT	CASSLDSGTAFTGELFF
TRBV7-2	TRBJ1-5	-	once	TGTGCCAGCAGCTTAAGGACCAACCAGGGTCAGCCCCAGCATTTT	CASSLRTNQGQPQHF
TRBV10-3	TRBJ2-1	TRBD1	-	TGTGCCATCAGTGAGCAACAGGGGGCATGGGCGCAGTTCTTC	CAISEQQGAWAQFF
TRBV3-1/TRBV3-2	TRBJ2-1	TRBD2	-	TGTGCCAGCAGCCAAGGGCGGGGGTACTCTGGGCAGTTCTTC	CASSQGRGYSGQFF
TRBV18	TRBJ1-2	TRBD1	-	TGTGTTACGGCAGGGGGAGAGTACTATGGCTACACCTTC	CVTAGGEYYGYTF
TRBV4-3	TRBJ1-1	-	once	TGCGCCAGCAGCCAATACTTAGGAGGGCCGGGCACTGAAGCTTTCTTT	CASSQYLGGPGTEAFF
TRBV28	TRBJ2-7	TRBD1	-	TGTGCCAGCCAAACCCCGGGACAGGGCCCCCGTGAGCAGTACTTC	CASQTPGQGPREQYF
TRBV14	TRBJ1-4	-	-	TGTGCCAGCAGCCAATTCACAGGGCTGAGTGAAAAACTGTTTTTT	CASSQFTGLSEKLFF
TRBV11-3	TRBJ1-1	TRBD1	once	TGTGCCAGCAGCTCTCTCGGGGACAGGGTCACTGAAGCTTTCTTT	CASSSLGDRVTEAFF
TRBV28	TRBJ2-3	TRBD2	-	TGTGCCAGCAAAAAGGGAACTAGCGGGAGGTCAGATACGCAGTATTTT	CASKKGTSGRSDTQYF
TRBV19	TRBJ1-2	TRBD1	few	TGTGCCAGTAGAACCGAGGGGGCAGGGGCGACCGGCTACACCTTC	CASRTEGAGATGYTF
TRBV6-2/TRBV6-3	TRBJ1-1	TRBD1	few	TGTGCCAGCAGTTACTCAAGGGACAGGGGGCAAGCTTTCTTT	CASSYSRDRGQAFF
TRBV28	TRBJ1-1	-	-	TGTGCCAGCAGTTTTGGGGCTTTGAACACTGAAGCTTTCTTT	CASSFGALNTEAFF
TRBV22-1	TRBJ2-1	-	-	TGTCCTGGGAGCGACCAACGGAGACTAGTCTCTCGGAATGAGCAGTTCTTC	CPGSDQRRLVSRNEQFF
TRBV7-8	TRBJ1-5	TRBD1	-	TGTGCCAGCCGCGATACAGGGGATCGAGCCAATCAGCCCCAGCATTTT	CASRDTGDRANQPQHF
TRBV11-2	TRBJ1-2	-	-	TGTGCCAGCAGCTCCTCAGGGAAGTGGGGCTACACCTTC	CASSSSGKWGYTF
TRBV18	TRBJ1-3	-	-	TGTGCCAGCTCACCGCTGACGCGGGACACCATATATTTT	CASSPLTRDTIYF
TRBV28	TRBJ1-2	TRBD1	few	TGTTCCACCTCCGAGACAGGGAGCCTCTATGGCTACACCTTC	CSTSETGSLYGYTF
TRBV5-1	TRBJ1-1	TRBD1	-	TGCGCCAGCTCTTGGGGGGACAGGGCTCTTACAGCTTTCTTT	CASSWGDRALTAFF
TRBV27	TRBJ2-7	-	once	TGTGCCAGCAGTTTATCACCCGAGAAGCTCTACGAGCAGTACTTC	CASSLSPEKLYEQYF
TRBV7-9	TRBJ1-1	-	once	TGTGCCAGCAGCCTTGGCTCGGGACACAAGAACACTGAAGCTTTCTTT	CASSLGSGHKNTEAFF
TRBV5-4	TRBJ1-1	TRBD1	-	TGTGCCAGCAGCTCTCGGACAGGGTTGCTGAACACTGAAGCTTTCTTT	CASSSRTGLLNTEAFF
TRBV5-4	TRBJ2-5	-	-	TGTGCCAGCAGCTTGTGGGCCGGTCAAGAGACCCAGTACTTC	CASSLWAGQETQYF